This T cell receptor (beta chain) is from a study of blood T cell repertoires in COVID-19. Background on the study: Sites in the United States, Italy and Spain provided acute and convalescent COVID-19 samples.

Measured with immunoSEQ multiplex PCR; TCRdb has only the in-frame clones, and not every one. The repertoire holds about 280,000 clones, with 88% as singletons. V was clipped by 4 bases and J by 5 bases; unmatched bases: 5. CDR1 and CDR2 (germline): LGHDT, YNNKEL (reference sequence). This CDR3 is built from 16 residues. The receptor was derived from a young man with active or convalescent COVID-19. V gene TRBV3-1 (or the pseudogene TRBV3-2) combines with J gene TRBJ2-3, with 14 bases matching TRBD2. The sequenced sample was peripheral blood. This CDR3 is CASSLWTSGGLDTQYF. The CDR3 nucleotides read TGTGCCAGCAGCCTTTGGACTAGCGGGGGGTTAGATACGCAGTATTTT.